This is a list of T cell receptor beta chains from one sample in a study of blood T cell repertoires in COVID-19. Some clones are missing from TCRdb's copy, which holds only in-frame ones; the method was immunoSEQ multiplex PCR. Of fewer than 250,000 clones in the sample, approximately 78% were seen once. The material sequenced was peripheral blood. The receptor source for this set is a woman aged 40 to 50 with acute or convalescent COVID-19. Each CDR3 is given with its conserved first and last residue. A D gene is named only where the DNA matches it firmly. Clone size is stated in some rows and not others, as once, few, many or a class when expanded.

V gene: TRBV5-6; D gene: -; J gene: TRBJ1-1; clone size: -; CDR3 protein: CASSFALVLGHDTEAFF; CDR3 DNA: TGTGCCAGCAGCTTCGCACTTGTCCTGGGGCATGACACTGAAGCTTTCTTT
V gene: TRBV6-1; D gene: TRBD1; J gene: TRBJ1-2; clone size: -; CDR3 protein: CASSAGGTGFRKTNYGYTF; CDR3 DNA: TGTGCCAGCAGTGCAGGGGGGACCGGGTTCCGCAAAACTAACTATGGCTACACCTTC
V gene: TRBV18; D gene: -; J gene: TRBJ2-2; clone size: -; CDR3 protein: CASSPEYTGELFF; CDR3 DNA: TGTGCCAGCTCACCAGAGTACACCGGGGAGCTGTTTTTT
V gene: TRBV3-1/TRBV3-2; D gene: TRBD2; J gene: TRBJ2-1; clone size: -; CDR3 protein: CASSQALAVGQFF; CDR3 DNA: TGTGCCAGCAGCCAGGCCCTAGCGGTTGGGCAGTTCTTC
V gene: TRBV12-5; D gene: -; J gene: TRBJ1-1; clone size: -; CDR3 protein: CASGSGQGINTEAFF; CDR3 DNA: TGTGCTAGTGGTTCCGGGCAGGGGATAAACACTGAAGCTTTCTTT
V gene: TRBV5-1; D gene: -; J gene: TRBJ2-7; clone size: -; CDR3 protein: CASSLTGLGYEQYF; CDR3 DNA: TGCGCCAGCAGCTTGACAGGGTTGGGCTACGAGCAGTACTTC
V gene: TRBV4-1; D gene: -; J gene: TRBJ1-2; clone size: once; CDR3 protein: CASSQDWTYGYTF; CDR3 DNA: TGCGCCAGCAGCCAAGATTGGACTTATGGCTACACCTTC
V gene: TRBV27; D gene: -; J gene: TRBJ2-1; clone size: -; CDR3 protein: CASSELVGSSYNEQFF; CDR3 DNA: TGTGCCAGCAGTGAACTAGTCGGGAGCTCCTACAATGAGCAGTTCTTC
V gene: TRBV11-2; D gene: -; J gene: TRBJ2-2; clone size: -; CDR3 protein: CASSFRQGRGTGELFF; CDR3 DNA: TGTGCCAGCAGCTTCCGACAGGGGAGGGGCACCGGGGAGCTGTTTTTT
V gene: TRBV18; D gene: TRBD2; J gene: TRBJ2-1; clone size: -; CDR3 protein: CASSPRGEGFREQFF; CDR3 DNA: TGTGCCAGCTCACCCCGGGGGGAGGGATTCCGTGAGCAGTTCTTC
V gene: TRBV19; D gene: -; J gene: TRBJ1-1; clone size: -; CDR3 protein: CASSGARDTEAFF; CDR3 DNA: TGTGCCAGTAGCGGCGCTCGGGACACTGAAGCTTTCTTT
V gene: TRBV5-1; D gene: TRBD2; J gene: TRBJ2-3; clone size: few; CDR3 protein: CASSVTSGGSGRNTQYF; CDR3 DNA: TGCGCCAGCAGCGTGACTAGCGGGGGGTCAGGGCGTAATACGCAGTATTTT
V gene: TRBV6-1; D gene: -; J gene: TRBJ1-1; clone size: -; CDR3 protein: CASSESGRTTEAFF; CDR3 DNA: TGTGCCAGCAGTGAGTCCGGGAGGACCACTGAAGCTTTCTTT
V gene: TRBV6-1; D gene: -; J gene: TRBJ2-3; clone size: -; CDR3 protein: CASSEGRAQGTQYF; CDR3 DNA: TGTGCCAGCAGTGAAGGGAGGGCGCAAGGTACGCAGTATTTT
V gene: TRBV5-8; D gene: TRBD1; J gene: TRBJ2-7; clone size: -; CDR3 protein: CASRRTGGSYEQYF; CDR3 DNA: TGTGCCAGCAGACGGACAGGGGGATCCTACGAGCAGTACTTC
V gene: TRBV7-2; D gene: TRBD1; J gene: TRBJ1-4; clone size: -; CDR3 protein: CASSSGQGRYEKLFF; CDR3 DNA: TGTGCCAGCAGCTCCGGACAGGGAAGATACGAAAAACTGTTTTTT
V gene: TRBV29-1; D gene: -; J gene: TRBJ2-7; clone size: -; CDR3 protein: CSVEDRVSYEQYF; CDR3 DNA: TGCAGCGTTGAAGATCGGGTCTCCTACGAGCAGTACTTC
V gene: TRBV12-3/TRBV12-4; D gene: -; J gene: TRBJ1-2; clone size: -; CDR3 protein: CASSFQDGYTF; CDR3 DNA: TGTGCCAGCAGTTTCCAGGATGGCTACACCTTC
V gene: TRBV5-8; D gene: -; J gene: TRBJ2-7; clone size: once; CDR3 protein: CASSLEPSSSYEQYF; CDR3 DNA: TGTGCCAGCAGCTTGGAGCCTAGCAGTTCCTACGAGCAGTACTTC
V gene: TRBV29-1; D gene: -; J gene: TRBJ2-1; clone size: -; CDR3 protein: CSAGENEQFF; CDR3 DNA: TGCAGCGCTGGGGAGAATGAGCAGTTCTTC
V gene: TRBV1; D gene: -; J gene: TRBJ1-3; clone size: -; CDR3 protein: CTSSQDLRIGNTIYF; CDR3 DNA: TGCACCAGCAGCCAAGATCTCAGGATAGGAAACACCATATATTTT
V gene: TRBV9; D gene: -; J gene: TRBJ1-1; clone size: -; CDR3 protein: CASSPRANTEAFF; CDR3 DNA: TGTGCCAGCAGCCCCCGCGCGAACACTGAAGCTTTCTTT
V gene: TRBV5-5; D gene: -; J gene: TRBJ1-5; clone size: once; CDR3 protein: CASSLPGGNQPQHF; CDR3 DNA: TGTGCCAGCAGCTTACCGGGGGGCAATCAGCCCCAGCATTTT
V gene: TRBV25-1; D gene: TRBD2; J gene: TRBJ2-5; clone size: -; CDR3 protein: CASSPGLAGRETQYF; CDR3 DNA: TGTGCCAGCAGTCCCGGACTAGCGGGACGAGAGACCCAGTACTTC
V gene: TRBV11-3; D gene: -; J gene: TRBJ1-1; clone size: -; CDR3 protein: CASSYTVNTEAFF; CDR3 DNA: TGTGCCAGCAGTTATACAGTGAACACTGAAGCTTTCTTT
V gene: TRBV16; D gene: -; J gene: TRBJ2-7; clone size: once; CDR3 protein: CASSPPEQVYEQYF; CDR3 DNA: TGTGCCAGCAGCCCCCCCGAGCAGGTCTACGAGCAGTACTTC
V gene: TRBV9; D gene: -; J gene: TRBJ2-1; clone size: -; CDR3 protein: CASSVGTVFGNEQFF; CDR3 DNA: TGTGCCAGCAGCGTAGGTACAGTTTTTGGGAATGAGCAGTTCTTC
V gene: TRBV5-1; D gene: -; J gene: TRBJ1-4; clone size: -; CDR3 protein: CASSPDSYSEKLFF; CDR3 DNA: TGCGCCAGCAGCCCGGACAGTTACAGTGAAAAACTGTTTTTT
V gene: TRBV4-1; D gene: -; J gene: TRBJ1-1; clone size: -; CDR3 protein: CASSQDAGREGEAFF; CDR3 DNA: TGCGCCAGCAGCCAAGATGCGGGTAGGGAGGGTGAAGCTTTCTTT
V gene: TRBV4-2; D gene: -; J gene: TRBJ2-2; clone size: few; CDR3 protein: CASSQDEAYTGELFF; CDR3 DNA: TGTGCCAGCAGCCAAGATGAGGCGTACACCGGGGAGCTGTTTTTT
V gene: TRBV5-6; D gene: TRBD1; J gene: TRBJ1-5; clone size: -; CDR3 protein: CASSLGGYSNQPQHF; CDR3 DNA: TGTGCCAGCAGCTTAGGGGGCTATAGCAATCAGCCCCAGCATTTT
V gene: TRBV29-1; D gene: TRBD2; J gene: TRBJ2-3; clone size: -; CDR3 protein: CSVDSASGTTDTQYF; CDR3 DNA: TGCAGCGTTGATTCGGCTAGCGGGACGACAGATACGCAGTATTTT
V gene: TRBV5-1; D gene: -; J gene: TRBJ2-5; clone size: few; CDR3 protein: CASSFYGTQETQYF; CDR3 DNA: TGCGCCAGCAGCTTTTACGGGACACAAGAGACCCAGTACTTC
V gene: TRBV9; D gene: TRBD2; J gene: TRBJ2-7; clone size: once; CDR3 protein: CASSPGGGLAGDYEQYF; CDR3 DNA: TGTGCCAGCAGCCCGGGGGGCGGGCTAGCGGGAGACTACGAGCAGTACTTC
V gene: TRBV6-5; D gene: -; J gene: TRBJ2-1; clone size: -; CDR3 protein: CASSYRGLYNEQFF; CDR3 DNA: TGTGCCAGCAGTTACAGGGGCCTCTACAATGAGCAGTTCTTC
V gene: TRBV7-8; D gene: TRBD2; J gene: TRBJ2-3; clone size: -; CDR3 protein: CASSLANGLAGRDTQYF; CDR3 DNA: TGTGCCAGCAGCTTAGCGAATGGACTAGCGGGGAGAGATACGCAGTATTTT
V gene: TRBV27; D gene: TRBD2; J gene: TRBJ2-3; clone size: -; CDR3 protein: CASSSSTSGLTDTQYF; CDR3 DNA: TGTGCCAGCAGTTCGTCGACTAGCGGCCTAACAGATACGCAGTATTTT
V gene: TRBV5-1; D gene: -; J gene: TRBJ1-6; clone size: -; CDR3 protein: CASTPGSAGLNSPLHF; CDR3 DNA: TGCGCCAGCACCCCAGGCTCGGCCGGACTTAATTCACCCCTCCACTTT
V gene: TRBV30; D gene: -; J gene: TRBJ2-1; clone size: once; CDR3 protein: CAWSRLQLDNEQFF; CDR3 DNA: TGTGCCTGGAGTCGCTTACAGCTTGACAATGAGCAGTTCTTC
V gene: TRBV2; D gene: TRBD2; J gene: TRBJ2-7; clone size: once; CDR3 protein: CASRPRGVYEQYF; CDR3 DNA: TGTGCCAGCAGACCTCGGGGGGTCTACGAGCAGTACTTC
V gene: TRBV5-1; D gene: TRBD1; J gene: TRBJ1-2; clone size: once; CDR3 protein: CASSAGTGMSGYTF; CDR3 DNA: TGCGCCAGCAGCGCCGGGACAGGGATGTCTGGCTACACCTTC
V gene: TRBV7-2; D gene: TRBD2; J gene: TRBJ2-5; clone size: -; CDR3 protein: CASRRTSGSWETQYF; CDR3 DNA: TGTGCCAGCCGCCGGACTAGCGGGAGTTGGGAGACCCAGTACTTC
V gene: TRBV5-1; D gene: -; J gene: TRBJ1-1; clone size: -; CDR3 protein: CASSLSAGLNTEAFF; CDR3 DNA: TGCGCCAGCAGCTTGAGTGCAGGCCTGAACACTGAAGCTTTCTTT
V gene: TRBV24-1; D gene: -; J gene: TRBJ2-3; clone size: -; CDR3 protein: CATSDRRGRTDTQYF; CDR3 DNA: TGTGCCACCAGTGACCGCAGGGGACGGACAGATACGCAGTATTTT
V gene: TRBV11-2; D gene: -; J gene: TRBJ2-1; clone size: -; CDR3 protein: CASSSYRVGGEQFF; CDR3 DNA: TGTGCCAGCAGCTCTTACAGGGTTGGGGGTGAGCAGTTCTTC
V gene: TRBV5-1; D gene: TRBD1; J gene: TRBJ1-1; clone size: -; CDR3 protein: CASSSWTGTNTEAFF; CDR3 DNA: TGCGCCAGCAGCTCATGGACAGGGACCAACACTGAAGCTTTCTTT
V gene: TRBV24-1; D gene: TRBD1; J gene: TRBJ1-3; clone size: -; CDR3 protein: CATSDPPTGNGNTIYF; CDR3 DNA: TGTGCCACCAGTGATCCCCCGACAGGGAACGGAAACACCATATATTTT
V gene: TRBV10-2; D gene: -; J gene: TRBJ2-5; clone size: -; CDR3 protein: CASSEGGADGKTQYF; CDR3 DNA: TGCGCCAGCAGTGAGGGAGGAGCGGACGGAAAGACCCAGTACTTC
V gene: TRBV19; D gene: TRBD1; J gene: TRBJ2-7; clone size: many; CDR3 protein: CASSPRDRGRIEYEQYF; CDR3 DNA: TGTGCCAGTAGTCCCCGGGACAGGGGGCGCATAGAATACGAGCAGTACTTC
V gene: TRBV5-4; D gene: TRBD2; J gene: TRBJ2-7; clone size: once; CDR3 protein: CASSLAAGTSVYEQYF; CDR3 DNA: TGTGCCAGCAGCTTGGCCGCCGGGACTAGCGTTTACGAGCAGTACTTC